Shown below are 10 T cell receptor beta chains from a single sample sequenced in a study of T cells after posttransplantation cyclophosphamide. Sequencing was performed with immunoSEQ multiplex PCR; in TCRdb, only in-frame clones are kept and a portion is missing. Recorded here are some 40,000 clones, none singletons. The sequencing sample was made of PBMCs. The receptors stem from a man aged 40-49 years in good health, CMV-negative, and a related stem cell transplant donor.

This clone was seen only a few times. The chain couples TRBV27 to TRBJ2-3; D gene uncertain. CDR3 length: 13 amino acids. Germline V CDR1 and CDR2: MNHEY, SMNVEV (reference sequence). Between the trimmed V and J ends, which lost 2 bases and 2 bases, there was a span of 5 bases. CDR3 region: CASSLAVTDTQYF. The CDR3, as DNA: TGTGCCAGCAGTTTAGCGGTCACAGATACGCAGTATTTT.

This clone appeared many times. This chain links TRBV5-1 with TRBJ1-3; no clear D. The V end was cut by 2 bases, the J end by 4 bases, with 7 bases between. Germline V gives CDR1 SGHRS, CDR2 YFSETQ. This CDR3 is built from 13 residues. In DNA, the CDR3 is TGCGCCAGCAGCTTAGAGGTCGGAAACACCATATATTTT. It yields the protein CASSLEVGNTIYF.

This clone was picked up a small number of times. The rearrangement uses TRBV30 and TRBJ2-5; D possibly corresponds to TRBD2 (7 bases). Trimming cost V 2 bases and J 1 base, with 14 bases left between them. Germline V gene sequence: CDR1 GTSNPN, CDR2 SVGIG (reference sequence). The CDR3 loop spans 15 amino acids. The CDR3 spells CAWSSGGPFQETQYF. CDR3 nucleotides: TGTGCCTGGAGTTCGGGGGGCCCGTTCCAAGAGACCCAGTACTTC.

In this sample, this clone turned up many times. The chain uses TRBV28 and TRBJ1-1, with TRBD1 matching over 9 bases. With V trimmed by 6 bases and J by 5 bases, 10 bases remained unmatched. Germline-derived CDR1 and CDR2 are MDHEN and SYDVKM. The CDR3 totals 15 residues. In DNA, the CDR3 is TGTGCCAGCAGCCTTGGACAGGGGTTTCGAACTGAAGCTTTCTTT. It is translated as CASSLGQGFRTEAFF.

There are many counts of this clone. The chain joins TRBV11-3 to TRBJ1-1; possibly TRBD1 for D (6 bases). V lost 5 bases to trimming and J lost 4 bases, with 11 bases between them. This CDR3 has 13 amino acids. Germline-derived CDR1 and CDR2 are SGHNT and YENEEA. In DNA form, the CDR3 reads TGTGCCAGCAGCCCCGGACAGCCCACTGAAGCTTTCTTT. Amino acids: CASSPGQPTEAFF. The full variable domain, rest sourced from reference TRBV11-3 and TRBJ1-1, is EAGVVQSPRYKIIEKKQPVAFWCNPISGHNTLYWYLQNLGQGPELLIRYENEEAVDDSQLPKDRFSAERLKGVDSTLKIQPAELGDSAVYLCASSPGQPTEAFFGQGTRLTVV.

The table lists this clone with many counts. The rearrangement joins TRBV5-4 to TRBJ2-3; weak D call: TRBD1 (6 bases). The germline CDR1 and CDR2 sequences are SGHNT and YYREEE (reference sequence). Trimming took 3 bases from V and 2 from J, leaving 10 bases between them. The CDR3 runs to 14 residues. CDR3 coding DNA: TGTGCCAGCAGCTCGGACAGCGTCACAGATACGCAGTATTTT. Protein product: CASSSDSVTDTQYF.

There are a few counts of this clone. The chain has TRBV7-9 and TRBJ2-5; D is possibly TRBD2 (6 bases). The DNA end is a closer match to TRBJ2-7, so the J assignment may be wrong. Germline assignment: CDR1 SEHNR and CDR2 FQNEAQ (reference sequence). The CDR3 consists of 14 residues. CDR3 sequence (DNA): TGTGCCAGCAGCTTAGTGGAGGGGAGCTACGAGCAGTACTTC. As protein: CASSLVEGSYEQYF.

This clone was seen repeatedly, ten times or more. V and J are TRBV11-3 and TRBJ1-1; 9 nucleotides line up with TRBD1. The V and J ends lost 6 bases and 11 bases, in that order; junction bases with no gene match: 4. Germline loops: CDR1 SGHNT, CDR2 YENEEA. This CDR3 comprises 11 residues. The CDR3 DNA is TGTGCCAGCAGTTCGACAGGGGGGGCTTTCTTT. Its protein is CASSSTGGAFF.

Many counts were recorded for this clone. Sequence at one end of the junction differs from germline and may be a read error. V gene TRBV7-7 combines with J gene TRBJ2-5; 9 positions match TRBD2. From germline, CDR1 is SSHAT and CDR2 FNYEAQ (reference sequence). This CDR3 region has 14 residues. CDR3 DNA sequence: TGTGCTAGCAGCTTAGCGGGAGTCGGGGAGACCCAGTACTTC. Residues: CASSLAGVGETQYF.

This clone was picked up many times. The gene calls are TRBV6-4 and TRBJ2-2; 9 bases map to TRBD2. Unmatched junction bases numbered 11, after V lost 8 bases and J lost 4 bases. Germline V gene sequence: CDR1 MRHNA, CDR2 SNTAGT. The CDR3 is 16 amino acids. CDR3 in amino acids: CASGLTSGSGTGELFF. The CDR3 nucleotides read TGTGCCAGCGGCCTTACTAGCGGGTCGGGCACCGGGGAGCTGTTTTTT.